Listed below are T cell receptor beta chains from one sample, sequenced in a study of T cell repertoires and HLA-DP antigens. The antigens of these receptors remain unknown. Clones were read by immunoSEQ multiplex PCR, and TCRdb kept only the in-frame ones, dropping some. The sample contains approximately 89,000 clones, more than 75% of which appear only once. The sample comprised CD4+ T cells from PBMCs. These receptors were collected from a man aged 45-65 years in good health and CMV-seronegative. CDR3s include the opening cysteine and the closing phenylalanine or tryptophan. Each record gives: J gene, CDR3 length, clone size, D gene, V gene, CDR3 protein, CDR3 DNA. The D gene is left open where the match is weak. Only part of the rows carry a size: once, few, many, or a class if the clone is expanded.

j_call: TRBJ2-7; cdr3_length: 16; clone_size: .; d_call: .; v_call: TRBV18; cdr3_aa: CASSPPPDGRSYEQYF; cdr3_nt: TGTGCCAGCTCACCACCGCCGGACGGTCGCTCCTACGAGCAGTACTTC
j_call: TRBJ2-1; cdr3_length: 17; clone_size: .; d_call: .; v_call: TRBV4-3; cdr3_aa: CASSQAGSGSSYNEQFF; cdr3_nt: TGCGCCAGCAGCCAAGCGGGTTCGGGGAGCTCCTACAATGAGCAGTTCTTC
j_call: TRBJ2-7; cdr3_length: 15; clone_size: once; d_call: .; v_call: TRBV29-1; cdr3_aa: CSVVTGASLIHEQYF; cdr3_nt: TGCAGCGTTGTCACCGGGGCTAGCTTAATCCACGAGCAGTACTTC
j_call: TRBJ2-7; cdr3_length: 14; clone_size: .; d_call: TRBD2; v_call: TRBV5-1; cdr3_aa: CASSLGLAGDEQYF; cdr3_nt: TGCGCCAGCAGCTTGGGACTAGCGGGCGACGAGCAGTACTTC
j_call: TRBJ2-5; cdr3_length: 16; clone_size: .; d_call: .; v_call: TRBV9; cdr3_aa: CASSVGAGGVQETQYF; cdr3_nt: TGTGCCAGCAGCGTAGGGGCAGGGGGGGTCCAAGAGACCCAGTACTTC
j_call: TRBJ2-3; cdr3_length: 16; clone_size: .; d_call: .; v_call: TRBV2; cdr3_aa: CASSEFGGRGTDTQYF; cdr3_nt: TGTGCCAGCAGTGAATTCGGGGGGCGAGGCACAGATACGCAGTATTTT
j_call: TRBJ2-3; cdr3_length: 11; clone_size: .; d_call: .; v_call: TRBV28; cdr3_aa: CASSLTDTQYF; cdr3_nt: TGTGCCAGCAGTCTAACAGATACGCAGTATTTT
j_call: TRBJ1-1; cdr3_length: 13; clone_size: .; d_call: .; v_call: TRBV7-2; cdr3_aa: CASSLRTNTEAFF; cdr3_nt: TGTGCCAGCAGCTTAAGGACGAACACTGAAGCTTTCTTT
j_call: TRBJ1-6; cdr3_length: 12; clone_size: .; d_call: .; v_call: TRBV6-1; cdr3_aa: CASKRNNSPLHF; cdr3_nt: TGTGCCAGCAAACGGAATAATTCACCCCTCCACTTT
j_call: TRBJ1-2; cdr3_length: 14; clone_size: .; d_call: .; v_call: TRBV6-1; cdr3_aa: CASSELAGAGGYTF; cdr3_nt: TGTGCCAGCAGTGAATTAGCGGGGGCCGGTGGCTACACCTTC
j_call: TRBJ1-3; cdr3_length: 17; clone_size: .; d_call: TRBD1; v_call: TRBV30; cdr3_aa: CAWSVFMGQNSGNTIYF; cdr3_nt: TGTGCCTGGAGTGTATTCATGGGACAGAACTCTGGAAACACCATATATTTT
j_call: TRBJ1-2; cdr3_length: 15; clone_size: .; d_call: .; v_call: TRBV4-3; cdr3_aa: CASSQDNRAVGGYTF; cdr3_nt: TGCGCCAGCAGCCAAGATAACAGGGCGGTTGGTGGCTACACCTTC
j_call: TRBJ2-2; cdr3_length: 13; clone_size: .; d_call: .; v_call: TRBV30; cdr3_aa: CAWDPVYTGELFF; cdr3_nt: TGTGCCTGGGACCCCGTTTACACCGGGGAGCTGTTTTTT
j_call: TRBJ2-5; cdr3_length: 12; clone_size: .; d_call: .; v_call: TRBV29-1; cdr3_aa: CSVGQVQETQYF; cdr3_nt: TGCAGCGTTGGACAAGTCCAAGAGACCCAGTACTTC
j_call: TRBJ1-1; cdr3_length: 15; clone_size: .; d_call: .; v_call: TRBV30; cdr3_aa: CAWSVWGIQNTEAFF; cdr3_nt: TGTGCCTGGAGTGTTTGGGGCATCCAGAACACTGAAGCTTTCTTT
j_call: TRBJ2-5; cdr3_length: 15; clone_size: .; d_call: .; v_call: TRBV7-9; cdr3_aa: CASSSRDGIGETQYF; cdr3_nt: TGTGCCAGCAGCTCAAGGGACGGAATAGGGGAGACCCAGTACTTC
j_call: TRBJ2-3; cdr3_length: 18; clone_size: .; d_call: TRBD2; v_call: TRBV5-1; cdr3_aa: CASSLGLAGGLRADTQYF; cdr3_nt: TGCGCCAGCAGCTTGGGTCTAGCGGGGGGCCTCAGGGCAGATACGCAGTATTTT
j_call: TRBJ2-7; cdr3_length: 15; clone_size: .; d_call: TRBD2; v_call: TRBV5-1; cdr3_aa: CASSRLSSGSGEQYF; cdr3_nt: TGCGCCAGCAGCAGGTTGTCTAGCGGGAGTGGCGAGCAGTACTTC
j_call: TRBJ2-5; cdr3_length: 14; clone_size: .; d_call: TRBD2; v_call: TRBV7-2; cdr3_aa: CASSFSLAGETQYF; cdr3_nt: TGTGCCAGCAGCTTTTCACTAGCGGGAGAGACCCAGTACTTC
j_call: TRBJ2-5; cdr3_length: 15; clone_size: .; d_call: TRBD1; v_call: TRBV2; cdr3_aa: CASQKEGTGQETQYF; cdr3_nt: TGTGCCAGCCAGAAAGAAGGGACAGGCCAAGAGACCCAGTACTTC
j_call: TRBJ2-7; cdr3_length: 15; clone_size: .; d_call: TRBD2; v_call: TRBV6-6; cdr3_aa: CASSYGVTSGFVQYF; cdr3_nt: TGTGCCAGCAGTTACGGCGTGACTAGCGGGTTTGTGCAGTACTTC
j_call: TRBJ2-3; cdr3_length: 16; clone_size: .; d_call: TRBD1; v_call: TRBV6-6; cdr3_aa: CASSYGRTGITDTQYF; cdr3_nt: TGTGCCAGCAGTTACGGGAGGACAGGGATCACAGATACGCAGTATTTT
j_call: TRBJ1-4; cdr3_length: 17; clone_size: .; d_call: TRBD1; v_call: TRBV7-2; cdr3_aa: CASSLGTGALGNEKLFF; cdr3_nt: TGTGCCAGCAGCTTAGGGACAGGGGCTTTAGGTAATGAAAAACTGTTTTTT
j_call: TRBJ2-1; cdr3_length: 13; clone_size: .; d_call: .; v_call: TRBV7-2; cdr3_aa: CASSSNLGDEQFF; cdr3_nt: TGTGCCAGCAGCTCCAACCTTGGGGATGAGCAGTTCTTC
j_call: TRBJ2-2; cdr3_length: 15; clone_size: .; d_call: TRBD1; v_call: TRBV6-6; cdr3_aa: CAGTGAGGITGELFF; cdr3_nt: TGTGCCGGTACTGGGGCAGGGGGCATCACCGGGGAGCTGTTTTTT
j_call: TRBJ1-2; cdr3_length: 14; clone_size: .; d_call: TRBD1; v_call: TRBV30; cdr3_aa: CAWRGTGRNYGYTF; cdr3_nt: TGTGCCTGGAGAGGGACAGGACGGAACTATGGCTACACCTTC
j_call: TRBJ2-1; cdr3_length: 16; clone_size: .; d_call: TRBD2; v_call: TRBV5-1; cdr3_aa: CASSWGLAGGGNEQFF; cdr3_nt: TGCGCCAGCAGCTGGGGACTAGCGGGAGGGGGGAATGAGCAGTTCTTC
j_call: TRBJ1-5; cdr3_length: 12; clone_size: .; d_call: .; v_call: TRBV15; cdr3_aa: CATSRDNQPQHF; cdr3_nt: TGTGCCACCAGCAGAGACAATCAGCCCCAGCATTTT
j_call: TRBJ2-2; cdr3_length: 13; clone_size: .; d_call: .; v_call: TRBV9; cdr3_aa: CASRLINTGELFF; cdr3_nt: TGTGCCAGTAGGCTGATAAACACCGGGGAGCTGTTTTTT
j_call: TRBJ2-1; cdr3_length: 15; clone_size: .; d_call: TRBD2; v_call: TRBV10-3; cdr3_aa: CAISLGSGGTYEQFF; cdr3_nt: TGTGCCATCAGCCTCGGAAGCGGGGGGACATATGAGCAGTTCTTC
j_call: TRBJ2-7; cdr3_length: 15; clone_size: .; d_call: TRBD1; v_call: TRBV25-1; cdr3_aa: CASSDRGTGNYEQYF; cdr3_nt: TGTGCCAGCAGTGATCGAGGGACAGGAAACTACGAGCAGTACTTC
j_call: TRBJ1-1; cdr3_length: 15; clone_size: many; d_call: .; v_call: TRBV7-2; cdr3_aa: CASSLDSSRETEAFF; cdr3_nt: TGTGCCAGCAGCTTAGATTCTAGCAGGGAGACTGAAGCTTTCTTT
j_call: TRBJ2-1; cdr3_length: 15; clone_size: .; d_call: TRBD2; v_call: TRBV5-8; cdr3_aa: CASSLAGTSVGEQFF; cdr3_nt: TGTGCCAGCAGCTTGGCCGGAACTAGCGTCGGTGAGCAGTTCTTC
j_call: TRBJ1-3; cdr3_length: 15; clone_size: .; d_call: .; v_call: TRBV6-5; cdr3_aa: CASSQQGRAGNTIYF; cdr3_nt: TGTGCCAGCAGTCAACAGGGTCGGGCTGGAAACACCATATATTTT
j_call: TRBJ2-3; cdr3_length: 15; clone_size: .; d_call: .; v_call: TRBV7-2; cdr3_aa: CASSQGRVDTDTQYF; cdr3_nt: TGTGCCAGCAGCCAGGGGAGGGTTGACACAGATACGCAGTATTTT
j_call: TRBJ2-7; cdr3_length: 15; clone_size: .; d_call: TRBD1; v_call: TRBV7-2; cdr3_aa: CASSRGTGESNEQYF; cdr3_nt: TGTGCCAGCAGCCGAGGGACAGGGGAGTCCAACGAGCAGTACTTC
j_call: TRBJ2-7; cdr3_length: 12; clone_size: .; d_call: .; v_call: TRBV27; cdr3_aa: CASSPSVGVPYF; cdr3_nt: TGTGCCAGCAGTCCATCGGTGGGGGTTCCGTACTTC
j_call: TRBJ1-1; cdr3_length: 13; clone_size: .; d_call: .; v_call: TRBV7-9; cdr3_aa: CASSLVVGAEAFF; cdr3_nt: TGTGCCAGCAGCTTAGTGGTCGGGGCTGAAGCTTTCTTT
j_call: TRBJ1-5; cdr3_length: 16; clone_size: .; d_call: .; v_call: TRBV13; cdr3_aa: CASRVKRRDGNQPQHF; cdr3_nt: TGTGCCAGCAGGGTTAAGAGGCGGGATGGCAATCAGCCCCAGCATTTT
j_call: TRBJ2-1; cdr3_length: 17; clone_size: .; d_call: TRBD2; v_call: TRBV7-2; cdr3_aa: CASSLAASGSSYNEQFF; cdr3_nt: TGTGCCAGCAGCTTAGCGGCTAGCGGGAGCTCCTACAATGAGCAGTTCTTC
j_call: TRBJ1-1; cdr3_length: 14; clone_size: once; d_call: .; v_call: TRBV7-2; cdr3_aa: CASSPQWSFTEAFF; cdr3_nt: TGTGCCAGCAGCCCTCAGTGGTCTTTCACTGAAGCTTTCTTT
j_call: TRBJ2-3; cdr3_length: 15; clone_size: once; d_call: TRBD2; v_call: TRBV5-4; cdr3_aa: CASSLSGGFTDTQYF; cdr3_nt: TGTGCCAGCAGCTTGAGCGGGGGGTTCACAGATACGCAGTATTTT
j_call: TRBJ2-5; cdr3_length: 14; clone_size: .; d_call: TRBD2; v_call: TRBV7-7; cdr3_aa: CASSLGGRQETQYF; cdr3_nt: TGTGCTAGCAGCTTGGGAGGGAGGCAAGAGACCCAGTACTTC
j_call: TRBJ2-1; cdr3_length: 19; clone_size: .; d_call: TRBD2; v_call: TRBV10-2; cdr3_aa: CASSESVLAGSSSYNEQFF; cdr3_nt: TGCGCCAGCAGTGAGTCGGTACTAGCGGGATCTAGCTCCTACAATGAGCAGTTCTTC
j_call: TRBJ1-1; cdr3_length: 13; clone_size: .; d_call: .; v_call: TRBV19; cdr3_aa: CASATGFDTEAFF; cdr3_nt: TGTGCCAGTGCCACAGGGTTTGACACTGAAGCTTTCTTT
j_call: TRBJ1-1; cdr3_length: 13; clone_size: .; d_call: .; v_call: TRBV6-5; cdr3_aa: CASTWTGNTEAFF; cdr3_nt: TGTGCCAGCACTTGGACGGGGAACACTGAAGCTTTCTTT
j_call: TRBJ1-2; cdr3_length: 14; clone_size: once; d_call: TRBD1; v_call: TRBV30; cdr3_aa: CAWTADRVSYGYTF; cdr3_nt: TGTGCCTGGACCGCGGACAGGGTGAGCTATGGCTACACCTTC
j_call: TRBJ1-2; cdr3_length: 12; clone_size: .; d_call: .; v_call: TRBV7-2; cdr3_aa: CASSRSREGYTF; cdr3_nt: TGTGCCAGCAGCCGTTCCAGGGAAGGCTACACCTTC
j_call: TRBJ1-5; cdr3_length: 16; clone_size: .; d_call: TRBD1; v_call: TRBV6-7; cdr3_aa: CASSRRQGPPYQPQHF; cdr3_nt: TGTGCCAGCAGCCGTCGACAGGGCCCCCCTTATCAGCCCCAGCATTTT
j_call: TRBJ2-1; cdr3_length: 14; clone_size: .; d_call: TRBD2; v_call: TRBV19; cdr3_aa: CASSSGGAQFEEFF; cdr3_nt: TGTGCCAGTAGCAGCGGGGGGGCCCAATTCGAGGAGTTCTTC
j_call: TRBJ2-2; cdr3_length: 14; clone_size: few; d_call: .; v_call: TRBV6-5; cdr3_aa: CASRDSSVAGELFF; cdr3_nt: TGTGCCAGCAGGGACTCCTCGGTCGCCGGGGAGCTGTTTTTT
j_call: TRBJ1-5; cdr3_length: 13; clone_size: .; d_call: .; v_call: TRBV19; cdr3_aa: CASSISGSQPQHF; cdr3_nt: TGTGCCAGTAGTATCAGTGGGTCTCAGCCCCAGCATTTT
j_call: TRBJ2-4; cdr3_length: 13; clone_size: .; d_call: .; v_call: TRBV30; cdr3_aa: CAWSVAGSHIQYF; cdr3_nt: TGTGCCTGGAGTGTAGCTGGATCCCACATTCAGTACTTC
j_call: TRBJ1-4; cdr3_length: 15; clone_size: .; d_call: .; v_call: TRBV5-1; cdr3_aa: CASSSLTMTNEKLFF; cdr3_nt: TGCGCCAGCAGCTCGTTGACAATGACTAATGAAAAACTGTTTTTT
j_call: TRBJ1-2; cdr3_length: 17; clone_size: .; d_call: TRBD1; v_call: TRBV14; cdr3_aa: CASSSPGQGASPRLYTF; cdr3_nt: TGTGCCAGCAGCTCACCGGGACAGGGGGCGTCACCGCGTCTCTACACCTTC
j_call: TRBJ1-1; cdr3_length: 14; clone_size: once; d_call: TRBD1; v_call: TRBV7-9; cdr3_aa: CASSFYRGGTEAFF; cdr3_nt: TGTGCCAGCAGCTTCTACAGGGGCGGCACTGAAGCTTTCTTT
j_call: TRBJ1-2; cdr3_length: 15; clone_size: .; d_call: .; v_call: TRBV5-1; cdr3_aa: CASSLEGSGFYGYTF; cdr3_nt: TGCGCCAGCAGCTTGGAAGGCAGTGGATTTTATGGCTACACCTTC
j_call: TRBJ2-6; cdr3_length: 15; clone_size: .; d_call: .; v_call: TRBV5-6; cdr3_aa: CASSLFSSGANVLTF; cdr3_nt: TGTGCCAGCAGCTTGTTTAGCTCTGGGGCCAACGTCCTGACTTTC
j_call: TRBJ1-1; cdr3_length: 15; clone_size: few; d_call: TRBD1; v_call: TRBV7-2; cdr3_aa: CASSLLGQGLTEAFF; cdr3_nt: TGTGCCAGCAGCTTATTAGGACAGGGGCTAACTGAAGCTTTCTTT
j_call: TRBJ1-1; cdr3_length: 14; clone_size: .; d_call: .; v_call: TRBV6-5; cdr3_aa: CASSRRQQNTEAFF; cdr3_nt: TGTGCCAGCAGTCGACGGCAGCAGAACACTGAAGCTTTCTTT